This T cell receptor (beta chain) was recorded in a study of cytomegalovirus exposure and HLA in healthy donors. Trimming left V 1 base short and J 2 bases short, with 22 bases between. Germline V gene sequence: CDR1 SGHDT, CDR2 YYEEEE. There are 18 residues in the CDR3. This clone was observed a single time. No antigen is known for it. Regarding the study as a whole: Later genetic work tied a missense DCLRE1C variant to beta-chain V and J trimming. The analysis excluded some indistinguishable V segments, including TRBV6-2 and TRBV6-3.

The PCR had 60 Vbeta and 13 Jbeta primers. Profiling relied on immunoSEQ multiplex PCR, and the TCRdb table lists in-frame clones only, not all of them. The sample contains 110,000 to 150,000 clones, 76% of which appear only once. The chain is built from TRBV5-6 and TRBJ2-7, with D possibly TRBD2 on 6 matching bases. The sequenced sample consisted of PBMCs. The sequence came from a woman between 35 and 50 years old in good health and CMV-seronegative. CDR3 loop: CASSLRGLVGRTPYEQYF. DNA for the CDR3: TGTGCCAGCAGCTTGAGAGGGTTGGTTGGGAGGACCCCCTACGAGCAGTACTTC.